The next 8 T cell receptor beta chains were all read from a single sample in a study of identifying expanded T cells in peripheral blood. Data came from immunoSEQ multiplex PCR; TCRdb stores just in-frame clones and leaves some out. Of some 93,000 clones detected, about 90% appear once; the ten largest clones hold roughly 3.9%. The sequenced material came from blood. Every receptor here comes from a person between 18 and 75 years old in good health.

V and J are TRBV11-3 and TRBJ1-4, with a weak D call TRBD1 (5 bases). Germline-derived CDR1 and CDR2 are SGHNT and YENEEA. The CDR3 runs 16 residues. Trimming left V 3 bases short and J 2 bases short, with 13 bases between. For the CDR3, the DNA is TGTGCCAGCAGCTTTGGGCTCTGGGGGACTAATGAAAAACTGTTTTTT. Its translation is CASSFGLWGTNEKLFF.

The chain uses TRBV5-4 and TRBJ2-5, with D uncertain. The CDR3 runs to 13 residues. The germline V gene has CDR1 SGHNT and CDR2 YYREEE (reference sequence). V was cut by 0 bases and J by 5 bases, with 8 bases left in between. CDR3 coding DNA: TGTGCCAGCAGCTTGGGAGGTTATGAGACCCAGTACTTC. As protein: CASSLGGYETQYF.

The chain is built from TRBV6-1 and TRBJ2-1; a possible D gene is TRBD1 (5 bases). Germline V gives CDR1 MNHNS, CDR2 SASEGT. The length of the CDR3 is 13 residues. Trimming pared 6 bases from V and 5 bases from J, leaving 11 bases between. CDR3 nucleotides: TGTGCCAGCAGAGGACAAGGGGACAATGAGCAGTTCTTC. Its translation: CASRGQGDNEQFF.

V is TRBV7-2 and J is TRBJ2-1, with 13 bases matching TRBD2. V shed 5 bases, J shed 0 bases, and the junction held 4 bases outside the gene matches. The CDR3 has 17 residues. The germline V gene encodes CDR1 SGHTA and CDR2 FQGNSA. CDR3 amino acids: CASSQTSGRPSYNEQFF. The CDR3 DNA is TGTGCCAGCAGCCAGACTAGCGGGAGGCCCTCCTACAATGAGCAGTTCTTC.

CDR3 residues: CAWSVTYRKLFF. The CDR3 DNA reads as TGTGCCTGGAGTGTAACATATAGAAAACTGTTTTTT. V and J are TRBV30 and TRBJ1-4; unclear D gene. Germline V lookup: CDR1 GTSNPN, CDR2 SVGIG (reference sequence). The CDR3 sequence is 12 residues long. Trimming stripped 0 bases from V and 10 bases from J, with 9 bases between.

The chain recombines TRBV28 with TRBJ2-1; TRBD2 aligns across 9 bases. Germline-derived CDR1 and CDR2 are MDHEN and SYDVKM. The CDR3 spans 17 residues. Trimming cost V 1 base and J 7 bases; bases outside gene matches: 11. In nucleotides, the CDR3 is TGTGCCAGCAGTTTATTTAGGCGGGGGGGCCATGTAAATGAGCAGTTCTTC. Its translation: CASSLFRRGGHVNEQFF.

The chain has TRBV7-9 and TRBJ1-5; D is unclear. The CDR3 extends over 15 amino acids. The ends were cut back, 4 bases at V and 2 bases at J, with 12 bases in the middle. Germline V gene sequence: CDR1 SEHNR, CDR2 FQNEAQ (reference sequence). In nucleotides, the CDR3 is TGTGCCAGCAGCTCCTACCCCGGAGGCAATCAGCCCCAGCATTTT. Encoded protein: CASSSYPGGNQPQHF. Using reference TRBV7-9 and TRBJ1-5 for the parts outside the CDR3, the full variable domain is DTGVSQNPRHKITKRGQNVTFRCDPISEHNRLYWYRQTLGQGPEFLTYFQNEAQLEKSRLLSDRFSAERPKGSFSTLEIQRTEQGDSAMYLCASSSYPGGNQPQHFGDGTRLSIL.

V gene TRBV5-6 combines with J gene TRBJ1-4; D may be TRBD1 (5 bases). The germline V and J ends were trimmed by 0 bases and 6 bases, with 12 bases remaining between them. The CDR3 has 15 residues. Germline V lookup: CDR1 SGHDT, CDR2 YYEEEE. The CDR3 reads CASSLVHRNHEKLFF. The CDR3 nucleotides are TGTGCCAGCAGCTTGGTACACAGGAATCATGAAAAACTGTTTTTT.